This T cell receptor beta chain was captured by sequencing in a study of cytomegalovirus exposure and HLA in healthy donors. Study-level findings and limits: Across all donors, roughly uniform sequencing depth was an assumption of the presence/absence analyses. In a later analysis, most CMV-associated TCR beta chains appeared HLA-restricted.

A word on this clone: Its antigen remains unknown.

Trimming took off 3 bases at V and 8 bases at J, with 5 bases between the two ends. This CDR3 region has 11 residues. Germline V CDR1 and CDR2: MGHRA, YSYEKL. Vbeta (60) and Jbeta (13) primers were used in the PCR. Sequenced by immunoSEQ multiplex PCR; TCRdb stores in-frame clones only, minus some. The sample shows more than 90,000 clones, 81% of them seen only once. The clonotype was recovered from a woman between 70 and 85 years old in good health and CMV-seropositive. V gene TRBV4-1 combines with J gene TRBJ2-1; maybe TRBD2 (5 bases). Source material: PBMCs. CDR3 sequence reads: CASSHGDEQFF. DNA for the CDR3: TGCGCCAGCAGCCACGGGGATGAGCAGTTCTTC.